This TCR beta chain was documented in a study of long-term antiretroviral therapy in people with HIV. Study-level background: By about a decade, the earliest samples predate the 2015 immediate-ART recommendation. Study conclusions and caveats: Despite increasing after ART, diversity remained lower than that of transplant donor controls. In HIV, the repertoires covered a tighter span of CDR3 lengths than in controls.

There are a few counts of this clone. Its antigen remains unknown. Runs used v3.0 of the immunoSEQ assay and were done at survey level. Libraries were prepared by immunoSEQ multiplex PCR; TCRdb keeps only in-frame clonotypes and omits some of them. Among 15,000 to 20,000 clones, roughly four fifths were seen once, and the ten largest hold roughly 8.8%. Germline loops: CDR1 MGHRA, CDR2 YSYEKL. The CDR3 sequence is 18 residues long. V lost 3 bases to trimming and J lost 3 bases; unmatched junction nucleotides: 16. Participants who had HIV were, without exception, treated in the United States. The material sequenced was unsorted PBMCs, taken 0.1 years after starting antiretroviral therapy. This receptor was obtained from a man younger than 35 with HIV. The chain joins TRBV4-1 to TRBJ2-5; 7 bases align to TRBD2. The CDR3 loop reads CASSHRGVREGHKETQYF. Here the CDR3 DNA reads TGCGCCAGCAGCCATCGGGGGGTGCGAGAGGGTCATAAAGAGACCCAGTACTTC.